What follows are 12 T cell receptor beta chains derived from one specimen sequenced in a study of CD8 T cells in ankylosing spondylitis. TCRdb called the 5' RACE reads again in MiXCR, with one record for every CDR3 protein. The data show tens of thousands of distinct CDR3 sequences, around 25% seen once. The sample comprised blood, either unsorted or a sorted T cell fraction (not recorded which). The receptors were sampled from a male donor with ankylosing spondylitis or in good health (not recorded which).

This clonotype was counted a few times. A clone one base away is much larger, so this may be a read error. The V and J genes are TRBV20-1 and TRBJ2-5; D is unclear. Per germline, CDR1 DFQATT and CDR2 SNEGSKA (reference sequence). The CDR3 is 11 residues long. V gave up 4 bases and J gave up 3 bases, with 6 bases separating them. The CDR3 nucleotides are TGCAGTGCTACCTTGGAAGAGACCCAGTACTTC. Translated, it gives CSATLEETQYF.

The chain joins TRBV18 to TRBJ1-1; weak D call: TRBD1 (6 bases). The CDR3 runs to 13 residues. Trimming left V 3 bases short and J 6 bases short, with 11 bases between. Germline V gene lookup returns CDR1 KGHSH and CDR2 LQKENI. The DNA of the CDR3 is TGTGCCAGCTCACCGAACAGGGCCGCTGAAGCTTTCTTT. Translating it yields CASSPNRAAEAFF. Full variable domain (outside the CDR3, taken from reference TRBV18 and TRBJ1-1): NAGVMQNPRHLVRRRGQEARLRCSPMKGHSHVYWYRQLPEEGLKFMVYLQKENIIDESGMPKERFSAEFPKEGPSILRIQQVVRGDSAAYFCASSPNRAAEAFFGQGTRLTVV.

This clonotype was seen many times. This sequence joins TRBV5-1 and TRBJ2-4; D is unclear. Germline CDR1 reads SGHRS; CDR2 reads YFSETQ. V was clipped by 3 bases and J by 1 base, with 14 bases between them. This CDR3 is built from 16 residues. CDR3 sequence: CASSSLGNAAKNIQYF. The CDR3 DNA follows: TGCGCCAGCAGCTCGCTAGGTAACGCGGCCAAAAACATTCAGTACTTC.

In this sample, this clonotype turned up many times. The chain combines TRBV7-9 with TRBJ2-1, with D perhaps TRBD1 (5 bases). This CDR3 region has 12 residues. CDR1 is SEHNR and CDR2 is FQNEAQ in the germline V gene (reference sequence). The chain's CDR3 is CAKGDLNNEQFF. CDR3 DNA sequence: TGTGCAAAAGGGGATCTAAACAATGAGCAGTTCTTC.

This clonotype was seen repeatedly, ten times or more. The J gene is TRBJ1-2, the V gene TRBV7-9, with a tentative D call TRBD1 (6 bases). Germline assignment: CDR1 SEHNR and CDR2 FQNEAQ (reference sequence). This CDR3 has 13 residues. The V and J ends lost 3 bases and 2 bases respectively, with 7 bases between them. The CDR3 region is CASSFGQNYGYTF. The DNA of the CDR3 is TGTGCCAGCAGCTTCGGACAGAACTATGGCTACACCTTC.

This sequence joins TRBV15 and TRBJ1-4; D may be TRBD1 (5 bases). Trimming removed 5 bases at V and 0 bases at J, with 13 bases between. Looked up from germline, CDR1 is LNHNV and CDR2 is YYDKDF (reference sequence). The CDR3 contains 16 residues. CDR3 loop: CATSDRQGATNEKLFF. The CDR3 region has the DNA TGTGCCACCAGCGATCGTCAGGGTGCAACTAATGAAAAACTGTTTTTT. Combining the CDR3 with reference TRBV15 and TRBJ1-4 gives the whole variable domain DAMVIQNPRYQVTQFGKPVTLSCSQTLNHNVMYWYQQKSSQAPKLLFHYYDKDFNNEADTPDNFQSRRPNTSFCFLDIRSPGLGDTAMYLCATSDRQGATNEKLFFGSGTQLSVL.

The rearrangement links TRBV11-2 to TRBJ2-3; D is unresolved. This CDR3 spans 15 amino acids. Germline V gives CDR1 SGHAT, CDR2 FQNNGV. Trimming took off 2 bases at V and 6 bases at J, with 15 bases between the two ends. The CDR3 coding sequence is TGTGCCAGCAGCTTATTGTCCAGTCCTGTGGATACGCAGTATTTT. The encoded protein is CASSLLSSPVDTQYF.

CDR3 coding DNA: TGCAGTGCTAGATCTAGCGGGCCGAACAATGAGCAGTTCTTC. As protein: CSARSSGPNNEQFF. The rearrangement joins TRBV20-1 to TRBJ2-1; 8 nucleotides align to TRBD2. V shed 2 bases, J shed 5 bases, and the junction held 5 bases outside the gene matches. Germline V CDR1 and CDR2: DFQATT, SNEGSKA (reference sequence). The CDR3 spans 14 residues.

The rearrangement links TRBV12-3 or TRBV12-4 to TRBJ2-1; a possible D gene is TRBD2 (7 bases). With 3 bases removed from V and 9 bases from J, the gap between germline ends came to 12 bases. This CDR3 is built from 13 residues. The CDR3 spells CASSFEGEGEQFF. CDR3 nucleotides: TGTGCCAGCAGTTTCGAGGGGGAGGGTGAGCAGTTCTTC.

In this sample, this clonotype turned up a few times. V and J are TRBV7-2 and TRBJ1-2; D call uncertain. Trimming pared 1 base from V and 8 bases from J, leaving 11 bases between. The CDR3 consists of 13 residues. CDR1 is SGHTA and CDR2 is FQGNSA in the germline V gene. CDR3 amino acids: CASSLEFSGGYTF. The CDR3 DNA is TGTGCCAGCAGCTTAGAGTTTTCGGGAGGCTACACCTTC. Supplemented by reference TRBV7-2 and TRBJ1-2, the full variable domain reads GAGVSQSPSNKVTEKGKDVELRCDPISGHTALYWYRQSLGQGLEFLIYFQGNSAPDKSGLPSDRFSAERTGGSVSTLTIQRTQQEDSAVYLCASSLEFSGGYTFGSGTRLTVV.

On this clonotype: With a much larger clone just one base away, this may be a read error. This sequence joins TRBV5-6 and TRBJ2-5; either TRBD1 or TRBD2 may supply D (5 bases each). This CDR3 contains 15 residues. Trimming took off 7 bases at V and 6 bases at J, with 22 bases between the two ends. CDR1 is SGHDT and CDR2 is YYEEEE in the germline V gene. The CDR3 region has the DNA TGTGCCAGCGGGGGACCGGGGTGGACCAAGAAGACCCAGTACTTC. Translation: CASGGPGWTKKTQYF.

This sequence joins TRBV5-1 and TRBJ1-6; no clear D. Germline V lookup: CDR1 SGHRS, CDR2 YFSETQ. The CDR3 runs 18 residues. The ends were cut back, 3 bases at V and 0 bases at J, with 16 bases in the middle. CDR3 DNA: TGCGCCAGCAGCTCAGGACGGGAACCTAGCTCCTATAATTCACCCCTCCACTTT. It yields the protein CASSSGREPSSYNSPLHF.